A single sample gave rise to the 23 T cell receptor beta chains below, sequenced in a study of Ad26.COV2.S vaccination and SARS-CoV-2 variants. Described treatment: around 19 received Ad26.COV2.S at low or high dose, single or two shots; about five received placebo; per-sample allocation not given. Day 63 following the first vaccine or placebo injection was when the samples were taken. The repertoire was sequenced with immunoSEQ multiplex PCR; TCRdb's copy has only in-frame clones and lacks some. The profile shows 350,000 to 400,000 clones, around 85% of them singletons. Sequenced material: peripheral blood, taken in a trial of Ad26.COV2.S vaccine versus placebo. These receptors all stem from a person aged 18 to 65 who received the Ad26.COV2.S COVID-19 vaccine or a placebo.

The J gene is TRBJ1-3, the V gene TRBV5-4; D is uncertain. Trimming cost V 0 bases and J 4 bases, with 2 bases left between them. The germline gives CDR1 SGHNT, CDR2 YYREEE (reference sequence). This CDR3 spans 12 amino acids. CDR3 bases: TGTGCCAGCAGCTTGGAAGGAAACACCATATATTTT. Its translation: CASSLEGNTIYF.

The chain joins TRBV4-1 to TRBJ1-2, with a tentative D call TRBD1 (5 bases). CDR3 length: 13 residues. From germline, CDR1 is MGHRA and CDR2 YSYEKL. Trimming took off 2 bases at V and 7 bases at J, with 11 bases between the two ends. The CDR3 protein is CASSQSGGSGYTF. CDR3 DNA sequence: TGCGCCAGCAGCCAATCGGGGGGGTCTGGCTACACCTTC.

V usage is TRBV20-1 and J usage is TRBJ2-3; D not certain. Germline-derived CDR1 and CDR2 are DFQATT and SNEGSKA (reference sequence). V was clipped by 6 bases and J by 4 bases, with 8 bases between them. There are 11 residues in the CDR3. The CDR3 sequence is CSAPLADTQYF. In nucleotides, the CDR3 is TGCAGTGCCCCCCTGGCAGATACGCAGTATTTT.

The V gene is TRBV5-1, the J gene TRBJ2-5; D remains unclear. This CDR3 has 12 amino acids. Per the germline V gene, CDR1 is SGHRS and CDR2 is YFSETQ. V gave up 2 bases and J gave up 2 bases, with 4 bases separating them. CDR3 sequence: CASSFQQETQYF. The CDR3 bases are TGCGCCAGCAGCTTCCAGCAAGAGACCCAGTACTTC.

This rearrangement joins TRBV7-9 to TRBJ1-1, with D hard to call. From germline, CDR1 is SEHNR and CDR2 FQNEAQ (reference sequence). The germline V and J ends were trimmed by 5 bases and 1 base, with 11 bases remaining between them. The CDR3 contains 14 residues. The CDR3 sequence is CASSPIRGNTEAFF. DNA of the CDR3: TGTGCCAGCAGCCCTATTCGGGGGAACACTGAAGCTTTCTTT.

As to this clone: Within the sample, other DNA sequences also encode this same CDR3. The chain is built from TRBV5-1 and TRBJ2-2, with D uncertain. Germline V lookup: CDR1 SGHRS, CDR2 YFSETQ. Trimming left V 1 base short and J 2 bases short, with 0 bases between. The CDR3 covers 12 residues. The CDR3 region has the DNA TGCGCCAGCAGCTTGAACACCGGGGAGCTGTTTTTT. Translation: CASSLNTGELFF.

This clone was counted a few times. V gene TRBV12-3 or TRBV12-4 combines with J gene TRBJ1-2; D uncertain. The CDR3 has 11 amino acids. V shed 2 bases and J shed 5 bases, with 3 bases lying between them. The CDR3 loop is CASSLQYGYTF. In DNA, the CDR3 is TGTGCCAGCAGTTTACAGTATGGCTACACCTTC.

The CDR3 sequence is CASSYGFPDTQYF. In nucleotides, the CDR3 is TGTGCCAGCAGTTACGGGTTCCCAGATACGCAGTATTTT. The rearrangement uses TRBV6-2 or TRBV6-3 and TRBJ2-3; D is unresolved. This CDR3 has 13 residues. Germline CDR1 reads MNHEY; CDR2 reads SVGEGT. V lost 2 bases, J lost 4 bases, and 7 bases lay in between.

V is TRBV10-3 and J is TRBJ1-5; the D gene is possibly TRBD1 (6 bases). V was trimmed by 2 bases and J by 9 bases, leaving 11 bases between them. The CDR3 contains 13 residues. Germline V gene data show CDR1 as ENHRY and CDR2 as SYGVKD. The CDR3 bases are TGTGCCATCAGTGAGCCCAGGGGTTGGCCCCAGCATTTT. Encoded protein: CAISEPRGWPQHF.

The chain recombines TRBV5-4 with TRBJ2-2; 9 positions match TRBD2. Losses at the gene ends were 9 bases for V and 4 bases for J; bases not matched to a gene: 13. The CDR3 consists of 16 residues. Germline CDR1 SGHNT, CDR2 YYREEE (reference sequence). CDR3 region: CATRRTSSGGTGELFF. CDR3 DNA sequence: TGTGCCACCAGAAGAACGAGTAGCGGGGGCACCGGGGAGCTGTTTTTT.

The chain uses TRBV4-1 and TRBJ1-3; D call uncertain. The CDR3 totals 14 residues. Germline-derived CDR1 and CDR2 are MGHRA and YSYEKL. V was clipped by 1 base and J by 3 bases, with 7 bases between them. CDR3 in DNA: TGCGCCAGCAGCCAAGGTGGGAATGGAAACACCATATATTTT. It translates to CASSQGGNGNTIYF.

This clone was seen once. CDR3 loop: CASSQGGRGHRNQPQHF. Written as DNA, the CDR3 is TGCGCCAGCAGCCAAGGGGGCAGGGGGCATCGCAATCAGCCCCAGCATTTT. The chain is built from TRBV4-1 and TRBJ1-5; 8 bases are shared with TRBD1. The trim removed 1 base at V and 2 bases at J, leaving 7 bases unmatched. Germline CDR1 MGHRA, CDR2 YSYEKL. CDR3 length: 17 amino acids.

The CDR3 reads CASSAGGPFYGYTF. The CDR3 coding sequence is TGTGCCAGCAGCGCAGGGGGCCCCTTCTATGGCTACACCTTC. This chain connects TRBV27 to TRBJ1-2; TRBD1 matches 8 bases. V dropped 6 bases and J dropped 4; count of bases not matched to a gene: 7. Per the germline V gene, CDR1 is MNHEY and CDR2 is SMNVEV (reference sequence). The CDR3 extends over 14 amino acids.

This clone was seen at least ten times. The chain has TRBV29-1 and TRBJ1-4; D gene uncertain. The V gene lost 7 bases and the J gene lost 4 bases, with 16 bases spanning the gap. CDR1 is SQVTM and CDR2 is ANQGSEA in the germline V gene. The CDR3 covers 14 residues. The CDR3 bases are TGCAGCGCCTCTTTTTCGGTGATTAATGAAAAACTGTTTTTT. Translation: CSASFSVINEKLFF.

The chain recombines TRBV5-4 with TRBJ2-7; the D gene is possibly TRBD1 (6 bases). V was trimmed by 4 bases and J by 1 base, leaving 18 bases between them. CDR1 SGHNT and CDR2 YYREEE come from the germline V gene (reference sequence). The CDR3 consists of 16 residues. In DNA form, the CDR3 reads TGTGCCAGCAGCGCCACTCGGGACACTGGATCCTACGAGCAGTACTTC. Its protein product is CASSATRDTGSYEQYF.

The V and J genes are TRBV5-8 and TRBJ1-5; D not certain. Germline loops: CDR1 SGHTS, CDR2 YDEGEE. CDR3 length equals 15 residues. Trimming shortened V by 0 bases and J by 0 bases, and 7 bases separated the two germline ends. Here the CDR3 reads CASSLGQVSNQPQHF. CDR3 bases: TGTGCCAGCAGCTTGGGCCAGGTTAGCAATCAGCCCCAGCATTTT.

The rearrangement uses TRBV10-3 and TRBJ2-5, with TRBD2 matching over 8 bases. The ends lost 6 bases at V and 3 bases at J; junction bases unmatched: 6. Germline V lookup: CDR1 ENHRY, CDR2 SYGVKD. The CDR3 has 14 amino acids. The CDR3 DNA follows: TGTGCCATCAGCCCCGGGGGGGAGGAAGAGACCCAGTACTTC. Its protein is CAISPGGEEETQYF.

This chain links TRBV7-8 with TRBJ1-6; 9 bases are shared with TRBD1. There are 12 residues in the CDR3. Germline V lookup: CDR1 SGHVS, CDR2 FQNEAQ. Unmatched junction bases numbered 1, after V lost 8 bases and J lost 8 bases. The CDR3 spells CASRQGDSPLHF. CDR3 sequence (DNA): TGTGCCAGCCGACAGGGGGATTCACCCCTCCACTTT.

The CDR3 region has the DNA TGTGCCAGCAGCGTAGGCGGGACAGAGAACTACAATGAGCAGTTCTTC. It encodes CASSVGGTENYNEQFF. The chain combines TRBV9 with TRBJ2-1, with D possibly matching TRBD1 (7 bases). Germline V gene sequence: CDR1 SGDLS, CDR2 YYNGEE. Trimming took 0 bases from V and 3 from J, leaving 13 bases between them. There are 16 residues in the CDR3.

The chain combines TRBV6-1 with TRBJ1-2; D unclear. CDR3 size: 12 residues. V dropped 2 bases and J dropped 5 bases, with 6 bases sitting between them. Looked up from germline, CDR1 is MNHNS and CDR2 is SASEGT. CDR3 residues: CASSESGYGYTF. The CDR3 DNA reads TGTGCCAGCAGTGAATCAGGTTATGGCTACACCTTC.

V usage is TRBV19 and J usage is TRBJ2-1, with no clear D. This CDR3 is built from 15 residues. V dropped 2 bases and J dropped 7 bases, with 15 bases sitting between them. Germline V CDR1 and CDR2: LNHDA, SQIVND (reference sequence). CDR3: CASSISPDSVNEQFF. The CDR3 region has the DNA TGTGCCAGTAGTATAAGCCCAGATTCGGTGAATGAGCAGTTCTTC. Supplemented by reference TRBV19 and TRBJ2-1, the full variable domain reads DGGITQSPKYLFRKEGQNVTLSCEQNLNHDAMYWYRQDPGQGLRLIYYSQIVNDFQKGDIAEGYSVSREKKESFPLTVTSAQKNPTAFYLCASSISPDSVNEQFFGPGTRLTVL.

The chain has TRBV7-9 and TRBJ1-4; D ambiguous. The germline V gene encodes CDR1 SEHNR and CDR2 FQNEAQ (reference sequence). V was pared by 4 bases and J by 4 bases, with 10 bases between. The CDR3 is made up of 14 amino acids. The CDR3 DNA follows: TGTGCCAGCAGCTCAATACCGCTTAATGAAAAACTGTTTTTT. Translated, it gives CASSSIPLNEKLFF.

This rearrangement joins TRBV23-1 to TRBJ1-4; 7 nucleotides align to TRBD1. TRBV23-1 is an open reading frame, and its role is uncertain. J gave up 4 bases and V 0 bases, and 8 bases lay outside the gene matches. CDR3 length: 17 residues. For the CDR3, the DNA is TGCGCCAGCAGTCAATCGTGGACAGGCCTCCTTAATGAAAAACTGTTTTTT. Translated, it gives CASSQSWTGLLNEKLFF.